The entry below describes one T cell receptor (beta chain). Its cognate antigen is unknown. The TCR alpha and TCR beta cDNA libraries, bearing sample barcodes and UMIs, were generated by 5'RACE using constant-segment primers. TCRdb independently ran MiXCR on the 5' RACE reads; one entry per CDR3 protein. The table lists 500,000 to 600,000 distinct CDR3 sequences, about a sixth of them singletons. The data were taken from a study of T-cell memory formation after mild COVID-19. Study background: TCR clusters were mostly confined to one donor each.

General study results and limits: The study found contracting CD4+ clones mainly in CM and EM and contracting CD8+ clones in EMRA. CD4+ bias marked clones expanding day 15 to 37, unlike balanced contracting clones.

This clonotype was sampled from an adult woman who had mild COVID-19 (a few samples of this study predate the infection). Cell type and time point are not known. Input material: PBMCs or a T cell subset sorted from them (not recorded which).

CDR3 amino acids: CASSLTKGGTHPYEQYF. CDR3 bases: TGTGCCAGCAGCCTAACTAAGGGTGGGACACATCCCTACGAGCAGTACTTC. The genes are TRBV14 and TRBJ2-7, with D perhaps matching TRBD1 (6 bases). The V gene lost 4 bases and the J gene lost 2 bases, with 21 bases spanning the gap. Germline V gene sequence: CDR1 SGHDN, CDR2 FVKESK. The CDR3 has 17 amino acids.